One and the same sample provided the 19 T cell receptor beta chains below, sequenced in a study of T cells expressing NK-cell markers. From its re-call of the 5' RACE reads, TCRdb lists each CDR3 protein once, without DNA. Its table lists about 260,000 distinct CDR3 sequences. Sequencing used blood T cells: a sorted CD56 or NKG2C T cell subset, CD4+ or CD8+ T cells, or bulk PBMC T cells (not recorded which). These receptors all come from a woman aged 18-70 years in good health.

The chain carries TRBV12-3 or TRBV12-4 and TRBJ1-3; TCRdb gives TRBD1 as the D gene, but with no DNA this cannot be confirmed. The CDR3 contains 13 residues. CDR3 protein: CASTPGQGHTIYF.

The chain couples TRBV29-1 to TRBJ2-3; absent DNA, TCRdb's TRBD2 call cannot be checked. The CDR3 sequence is 16 residues long. Per germline, CDR1 SQVTM and CDR2 ANQGSEA. The CDR3 is CSVDPTSGASTDTQYF.

This chain joins TRBV7-2 and TRBJ2-3; TCRdb calls TRBD1, which cannot be checked without DNA. The CDR3 has 15 amino acids. Germline assignment: CDR1 SGHTA and CDR2 FQGNSA. CDR3 protein: CASSSETGLRDTQYF.

The V gene is TRBV3-1, the J gene TRBJ2-1. Germline assignment: CDR1 LGHDT and CDR2 YNNKEL (reference sequence). This CDR3 has 12 residues. Here the CDR3 reads CASSQGWDEQFF.

V usage is TRBV25-1 and J usage is TRBJ2-3; as DNA is missing, the TRBD2 call by TCRdb cannot be tested. The CDR3 has 15 amino acids. Germline CDR1 and CDR2: MGHDK and SYGVNS. CDR3 sequence: CASSGSGSKSDTQYF.

This chain connects TRBV6-1 to TRBJ2-7; checking the TCRdb D call of TRBD1 is not possible without DNA. Germline CDR1 and CDR2: MNHNS and SASEGT. There are 15 residues in the CDR3. The chain's CDR3 is CASTTSQGGFYEQYF.

The V call is TRBV20-1, the J call TRBJ2-1; checking the TCRdb D call of TRBD1 is not possible without DNA. CDR3 length: 15 residues. Germline lookup yields CDR1 DFQATT and CDR2 SNEGSKA (reference sequence). Here the CDR3 reads CSAIQTGRVTSEQFF.

The chain joins TRBV6-5 to TRBJ1-5; no DNA is available, so the TRBD1 call from TCRdb remains unchecked. Germline CDR1 MNHEY, CDR2 SVGAGI. The CDR3 is 15 residues long. The CDR3 protein is CASSYGGGAGQPQHF.

The chain joins TRBV7-2 to TRBJ1-1; the D call of TRBD1 rests on TCRdb alone, since no DNA is present to check it. The CDR3 extends over 14 amino acids. Germline values: CDR1 SGHTA, CDR2 FQGNSA. CDR3 sequence reads: CASSYRTGNTEAFF.

The CDR3 is CASASVTDTQYF. The chain links TRBV10-1 to TRBJ2-3. Germline V gene data show CDR1 as WNHNN and CDR2 as SYGVQD (reference sequence). The CDR3 is 12 residues long.

This chain connects TRBV12-3 or TRBV12-4 to TRBJ1-3; the TCRdb call, TRBD1, lacks DNA for checking. CDR3 length: 16 amino acids. Here the CDR3 reads CASSRLGPLAGNTIYF.

V gene TRBV6-1 combines with J gene TRBJ1-6; the TRBD1 assignment by TCRdb is unverifiable without DNA. The CDR3 runs to 13 residues. Germline V gives CDR1 MNHNS, CDR2 SASEGT. The CDR3 here is CASSIQGNSPLHF.

V is TRBV12-3 or TRBV12-4 and J is TRBJ1-5; TCRdb designates TRBD1, a call that cannot be tested without DNA. CDR3 length: 14 residues. The CDR3 sequence is CASSRQGHISPQHF.

The V and J genes are TRBV11-2 and TRBJ2-1; without DNA, the TCRdb call of TRBD2 cannot be checked. The CDR3 spans 16 residues. Germline V gene data show CDR1 as SGHAT and CDR2 as FQNNGV. CDR3 amino acids: CASRSLGLVTSNEQFF.

The V and J genes are TRBV28 and TRBJ2-5; as DNA is missing, the TRBD1 call by TCRdb cannot be tested. The CDR3 extends over 17 amino acids. CDR1 and CDR2 from the germline V gene are MDHEN and SYDVKM. CDR3 in amino acids: CASSPTLGGGAQETQYF. Full variable domain (outside the CDR3, taken from reference TRBV28 and TRBJ2-5): DVKVTQSSRYLVKRTGEKVFLECVQDMDHENMFWYRQDPGLGLRLIYFSYDVKMKEKGDIPEGYSVSREKKERFSLILESASTNQTSMYLCASSPTLGGGAQETQYFGPGTRLLVL.

V gene TRBV9 combines with J gene TRBJ2-2; no DNA is available, so the TRBD1 call from TCRdb remains unchecked. The CDR3 is 16 residues long. Germline loops: CDR1 SGDLS, CDR2 YYNGEE. The CDR3 loop is CASSGPGQGAGGELFF.

The V call is TRBV7-6, the J call TRBJ2-1. Germline lookup yields CDR1 SGHVS and CDR2 FNYEAQ. CDR3 size: 12 residues. The CDR3 region is CASSSTYNEQFF.

The chain joins TRBV12-3 or TRBV12-4 to TRBJ1-1; TCRdb lists TRBD1, though no DNA is available to test this call. CDR3 length equals 13 residues. CDR3 in amino acids: CASSLGGHAEAFF.

The chain has TRBV24-1 and TRBJ2-5. Germline V gene lookup returns CDR1 KGHDR and CDR2 SFDVKD. The CDR3 spans 15 residues. CDR3 sequence: CATSDRERNGGTQYF.